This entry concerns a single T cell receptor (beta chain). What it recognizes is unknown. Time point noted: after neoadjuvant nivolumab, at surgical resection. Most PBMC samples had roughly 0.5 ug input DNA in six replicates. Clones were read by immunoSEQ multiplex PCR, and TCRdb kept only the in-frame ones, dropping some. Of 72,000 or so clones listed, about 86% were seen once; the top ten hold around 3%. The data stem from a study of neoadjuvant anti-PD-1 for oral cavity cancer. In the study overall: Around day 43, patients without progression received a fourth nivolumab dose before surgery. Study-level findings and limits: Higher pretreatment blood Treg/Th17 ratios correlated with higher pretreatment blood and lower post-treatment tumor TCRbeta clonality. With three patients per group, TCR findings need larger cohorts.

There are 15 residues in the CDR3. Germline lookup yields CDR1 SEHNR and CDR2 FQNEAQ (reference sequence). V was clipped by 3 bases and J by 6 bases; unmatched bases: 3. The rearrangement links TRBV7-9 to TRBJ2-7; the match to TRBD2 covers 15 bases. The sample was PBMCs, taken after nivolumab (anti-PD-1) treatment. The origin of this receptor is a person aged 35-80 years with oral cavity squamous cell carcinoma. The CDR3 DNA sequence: TGTGCCAGCAGCTTCGGGACTAGCGGGAGGACCGAGCAGTACTTC. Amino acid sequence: CASSFGTSGRTEQYF. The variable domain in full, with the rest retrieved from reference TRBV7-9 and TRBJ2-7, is DTGVSQNPRHKITKRGQNVTFRCDPISEHNRLYWYRQTLGQGPEFLTYFQNEAQLEKSRLLSDRFSAERPKGSFSTLEIQRTEQGDSAMYLCASSFGTSGRTEQYFGPGTRLTVT.